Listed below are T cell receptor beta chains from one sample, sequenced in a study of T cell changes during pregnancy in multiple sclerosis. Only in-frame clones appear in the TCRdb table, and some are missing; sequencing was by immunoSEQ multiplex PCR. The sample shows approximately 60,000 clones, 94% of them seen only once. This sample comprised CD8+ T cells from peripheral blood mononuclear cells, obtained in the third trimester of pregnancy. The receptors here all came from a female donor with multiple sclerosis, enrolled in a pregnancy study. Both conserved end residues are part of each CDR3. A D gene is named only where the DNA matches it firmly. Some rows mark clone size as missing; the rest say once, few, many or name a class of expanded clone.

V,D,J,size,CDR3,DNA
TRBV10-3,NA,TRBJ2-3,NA,CAISDLPLDTQYF,TGTGCCATCAGTGATCTACCCCTAGATACGCAGTATTTT
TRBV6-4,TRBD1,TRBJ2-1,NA,CASSAQPGQGINEQFF,TGTGCCAGCAGTGCCCAACCGGGACAGGGCATCAATGAGCAGTTCTTC
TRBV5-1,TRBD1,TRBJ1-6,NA,CASSVRDRGQNSPLHF,TGCGCCAGCAGCGTCCGGGACAGGGGCCAGAATTCACCCCTCCACTTT
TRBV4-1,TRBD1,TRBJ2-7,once,CASSRGTGGGRYEQYF,TGCGCCAGCAGCCGGGGGACAGGGGGAGGTCGGTACGAGCAGTACTTC
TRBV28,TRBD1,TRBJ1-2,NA,CASTPGTGSYFYGYTF,TGTGCCAGCACTCCCGGGACAGGGTCATACTTCTATGGCTACACCTTC
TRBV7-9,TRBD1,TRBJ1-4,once,CASRTGSWTGAFNEKLFF,TGTGCCAGCAGAACGGGTAGTTGGACAGGGGCTTTTAATGAAAAACTGTTTTTT
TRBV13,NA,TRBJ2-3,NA,CASSPGSDWNTQYF,TGTGCCAGCAGCCCCGGGTCTGATTGGAATACGCAGTATTTT
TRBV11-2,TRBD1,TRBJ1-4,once,CASSPDRGSIHWSF,TGTGCCAGCAGCCCCGACAGGGGAAGTATTCATTGGAGTTTT
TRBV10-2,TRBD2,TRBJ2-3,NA,CASSPLAAQFF,TGCGCCAGCAGTCCACTAGCGGCCCAGTTTTTT
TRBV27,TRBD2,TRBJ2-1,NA,CASSWGAGYNEQFF,TGTGCCAGCAGTTGGGGAGCGGGGTACAATGAGCAGTTCTTC
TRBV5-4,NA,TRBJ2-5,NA,CASSLQLGAGVETQYF,TGTGCCAGCAGCTTACAATTGGGGGCAGGAGTAGAGACCCAGTACTTC
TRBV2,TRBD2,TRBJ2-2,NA,CASSETVAGVAGELFF,TGTGCCAGCAGTGAAACGGTAGCGGGAGTTGCCGGGGAGCTGTTTTTT
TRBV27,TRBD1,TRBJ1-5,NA,CASSGTGSSQPQHF,TGTGCCAGCAGTGGGACAGGGTCGAGTCAGCCCCAGCATTTT
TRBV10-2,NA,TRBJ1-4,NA,CASSREDYEKLFF,TGCGCCAGCAGTCGTGAGGACTATGAAAAACTGTTTTTT